The clone carrying this TCR beta chain was counted between two and nine times. Its antigen is still unknown. TCR beta libraries were built with iRepertoire HTBI primers and Arm-PCR of CDR3 regions. As originally analysed: Segment identification across samples yielded 62 TRBV and roughly 15 TRBJ segments. TCRdb recomputed calls from the multiplex PCR reads with MiXCR, one row per CDR3 protein. TCRdb, rather than the study authors, made the V and J calls. The sample has a few hundred thousand distinct CDR3 sequences, around 20% seen once; the top ten hold 14%. These data come from a study of regulatory T cells in long-lasting Graves disease. General study results and limits: Persistent disease samples used TRBV28, TRBJ1-2 and TRBJ2-5 preferentially.

Germline V gene data show CDR1 as SGHRS and CDR2 as YFSETQ. The ends lost 3 bases at V and 0 bases at J; junction bases unmatched: 4. CDR3 length: 16 amino acids. Regarding time point: persistent/refractory GD, antithyroid drugs over 5 years with positive TRAb. PBMC RNA was the source of the TCR library. This receptor was obtained from a female donor with Graves disease. The specimen was peripheral blood mononuclear cells (PBMCs), collected when the disease was refractory, from a patient treated with antithyroid drugs. V usage is TRBV5-1 and J usage is TRBJ2-2; 8 nucleotides line up with TRBD2. The CDR3 nucleotides read TGCGCCAGCAGCTGGACTAGCACTGCGAACACCGGGGAGCTGTTTTTT. Translating gives CASSWTSTANTGELFF.